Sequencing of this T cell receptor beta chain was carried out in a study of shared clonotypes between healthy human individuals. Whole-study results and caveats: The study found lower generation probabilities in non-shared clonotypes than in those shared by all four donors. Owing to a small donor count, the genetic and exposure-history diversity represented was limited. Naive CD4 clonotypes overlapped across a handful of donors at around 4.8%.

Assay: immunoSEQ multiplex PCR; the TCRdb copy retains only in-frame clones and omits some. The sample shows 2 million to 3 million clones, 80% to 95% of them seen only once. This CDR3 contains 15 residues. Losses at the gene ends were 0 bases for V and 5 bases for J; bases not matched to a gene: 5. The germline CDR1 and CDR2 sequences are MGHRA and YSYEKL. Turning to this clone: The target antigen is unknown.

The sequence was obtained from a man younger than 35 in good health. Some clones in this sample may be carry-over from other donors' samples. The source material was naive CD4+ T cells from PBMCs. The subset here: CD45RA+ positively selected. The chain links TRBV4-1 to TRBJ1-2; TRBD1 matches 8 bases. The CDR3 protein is CASSQDGYRGYGYTF. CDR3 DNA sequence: TGCGCCAGCAGCCAAGACGGGTACAGGGGGTATGGCTACACCTTC.